This entry describes one TCR beta chain. What it recognizes is unknown. This entry belongs to a study of T cell responses to AZD1222 COVID-19 vaccine. Study results and caveats: CD4 TCRs associated with vaccination spanned spike, dominating at 160-218 and 743-854.

TCRdb's table, derived via immunoSEQ multiplex PCR, lists solely in-frame clones and lacks some. This table holds tens of thousands of clones, around nine tenths found once. This TCR derives from an adult in good health. The source material was peripheral blood, sampled on day 0 of MenACWY control vaccination.

CDR3 amino acids: CASSPRTGPYEQYF. DNA of the CDR3: TGTGCCAGCAGCCCGAGGACAGGGCCCTACGAGCAGTACTTC. The rearrangement links TRBV9 to TRBJ2-7; 8 bases are a match to TRBD1. The CDR3 contains 14 residues. Germline V gene lookup returns CDR1 SGDLS and CDR2 YYNGEE. The V gene end was trimmed by 4 bases and the J gene end by 2 bases; junction bases not matched to a gene: 5.